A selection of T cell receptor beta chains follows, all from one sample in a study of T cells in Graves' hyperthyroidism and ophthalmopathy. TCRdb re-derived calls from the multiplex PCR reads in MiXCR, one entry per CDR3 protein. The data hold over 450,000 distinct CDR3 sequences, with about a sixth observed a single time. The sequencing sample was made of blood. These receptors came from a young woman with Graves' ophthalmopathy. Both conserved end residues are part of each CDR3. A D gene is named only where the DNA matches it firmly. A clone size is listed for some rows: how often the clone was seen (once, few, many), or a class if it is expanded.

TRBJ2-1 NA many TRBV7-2 TGTGCCAGCAGCTTAGGGACAGCTCGCAACAATGAGCAGTTCTTC CASSLGTARNNEQFF
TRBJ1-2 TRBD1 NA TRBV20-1 TGCAGTGCCCAGGGACAGGGTGTGCTCTATGGCTACACCTTC CSAQGQGVLYGYTF
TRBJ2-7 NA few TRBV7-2 TGTGCCAGCAGCTTAATTTCTGGATCCCTAGAGGAGCAGTACTTC CASSLISGSLEEQYF
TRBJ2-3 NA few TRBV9 TGTGCCAGCAGCCCCCAGGGGAAGGACGGGATGGATACGCAGTATTTT CASSPQGKDGMDTQYF
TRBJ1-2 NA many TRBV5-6 TGTGCCAGCAGCCGAGGAGGAGGCTATGGCTACACCTTC CASSRGGGYGYTF
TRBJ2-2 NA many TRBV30 TGTGCCTGGAGTGACGGACTCAACACCGGGGAGCTGTTTTTT CAWSDGLNTGELFF
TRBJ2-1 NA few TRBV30 TGTGCCTGGAGTCCCCCCTGGCGGGGCCATAGCAGTGAGCAGTTCTTC CAWSPPWRGHSSEQFF
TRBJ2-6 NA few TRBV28 TGTGCCAGCAGTGAAAACCTCTCTGGGGCCAACGTCCTGACTTTC CASSENLSGANVLTF
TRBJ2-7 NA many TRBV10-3 TGTGCCATCAGTGAGCTCGGACTACCCATGAACGAGCAGTACTTC CAISELGLPMNEQYF
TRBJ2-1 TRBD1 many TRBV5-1 TGCGCCAGCAGCTTGTTTCCCCGACAGGGGAGCTCCTACAATGAGCAGTTCTTC CASSLFPRQGSSYNEQFF
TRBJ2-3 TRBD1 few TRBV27 TGTGCCAGCAGTGGGACAGGGGAGATTATAACGCAGTATTTT CASSGTGEIITQYF
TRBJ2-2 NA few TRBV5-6 TGTGCCAGCAGCCCGTTTGGTGTTGGAGACAGGTCGAACACCGGGGAGCTGTTTTTT CASSPFGVGDRSNTGELFF
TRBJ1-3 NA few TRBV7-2 TGTGCCCGCAGCTCGGGAGTATCTGGAAACACCATATATTTT CARSSGVSGNTIYF
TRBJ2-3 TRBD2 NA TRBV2 TGTGCCAGCAAAGGATCCGGGGGGACCGGCACAGATACGCAGTATTTT CASKGSGGTGTDTQYF
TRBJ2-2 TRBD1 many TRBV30 TGTGCCTGGAGTGGAACAGGGGGCGCGAGAACCGGGGAGCTGTTTTTT CAWSGTGGARTGELFF
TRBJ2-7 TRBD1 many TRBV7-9 TGTGCCAGCAGCCCGTACAGGGGAAACGAGCAGTACTTC CASSPYRGNEQYF
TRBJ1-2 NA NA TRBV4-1 TGCGCCAGCAGCCAAGATTTGCGCGGATATGGCTACACCTTC CASSQDLRGYGYTF
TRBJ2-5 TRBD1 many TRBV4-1 TGCGCCAGCAGGGACAGGGTGTTGGAAGAGACCCAGTACTTC CASRDRVLEETQYF
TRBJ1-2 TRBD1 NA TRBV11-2 TGTGCCAGCAGTCCCGGGACAGGGGTCGTTCTCTCCTTC CASSPGTGVVLSF
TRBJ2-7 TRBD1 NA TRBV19 TGTGCCAGTAGTATAGGGGCAAAAGGCAGGGGGACCTACGAGCAGTACTTC CASSIGAKGRGTYEQYF
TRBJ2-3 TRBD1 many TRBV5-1 TGCGCCAGCAGCTTACGGACAGGATGGGGCACAGATACGCAGTATTTT CASSLRTGWGTDTQYF
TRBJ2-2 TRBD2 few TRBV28 TGTGCCAGCAGCCTGAGTTGGGACTACACAAACACCGGGGAGCTGTTTTTT CASSLSWDYTNTGELFF
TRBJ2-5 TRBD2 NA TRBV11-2 TGTGCCAGCAGCTTAGTTGGAGCGGGAGTGCCAGAGACCCAGTACTTC CASSLVGAGVPETQYF
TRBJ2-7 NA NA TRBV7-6 TGTGCCAGCAGCCCCCGGGAGACAGGGATCTACGAGCAGTACTTC CASSPRETGIYEQYF
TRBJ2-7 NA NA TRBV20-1 TGCAGTGCCAGACTAGTCTTACCCTACGAGCAGTACTTC CSARLVLPYEQYF
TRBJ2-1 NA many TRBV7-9 TGTGCCAGCAGCCACGGACTCCTGAGCTCCTACAATGAGCAGTTCTTC CASSHGLLSSYNEQFF
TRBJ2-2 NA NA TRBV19 TGTGCCAGTAGTACCGACAGCCACACCGGGGAGCTGTTTTTT CASSTDSHTGELFF
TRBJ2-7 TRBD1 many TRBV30 TGTGCCGGACCCCGGGACAGGGGTTCCTACGAGCAGTACTTC CAGPRDRGSYEQYF
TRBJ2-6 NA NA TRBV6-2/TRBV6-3 TGTGCCAGCAGTTACACAAACTCTGGGGCCAACGTCCTGACTTTC CASSYTNSGANVLTF
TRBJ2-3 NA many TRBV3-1 TGTGCCAGCAGCCATAGCACAGATACGCAGTATTTT CASSHSTDTQYF
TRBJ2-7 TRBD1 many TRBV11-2 TGTGCCAGCAGCTTGGGGGGGTTAGGACAGGGGCCGTACTTC CASSLGGLGQGPYF
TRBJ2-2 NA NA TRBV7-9 TGTGCCAGCAGCTTAGTAGGGCCTACGAACACCGGGGAGCTGTTTTTT CASSLVGPTNTGELFF
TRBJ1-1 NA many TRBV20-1 TGCAGTGCTAGAGGGTACTCCTTTAGGGTCCCGCGAGACACTGAAGCTTTCTTT CSARGYSFRVPRDTEAFF
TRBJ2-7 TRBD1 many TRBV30 TGTGCCTGGAGTGTAGGTTTGAACAGGGGATACGAGCAGTACTTC CAWSVGLNRGYEQYF
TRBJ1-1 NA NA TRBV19 TGTGCCAGTACCTTGTCACAGAACACTGAAGCTTTCTTT CASTLSQNTEAFF
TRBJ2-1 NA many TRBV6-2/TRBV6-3 TGTGCCAGCAGCCCACTCGGGGCCTACAATGAGCAGTTCTTC CASSPLGAYNEQFF
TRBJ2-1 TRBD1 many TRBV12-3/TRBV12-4 TGTGCCAGCAGTTTAGGAGGGACAGGGGACGGCCATGAGCAGTTCTTC CASSLGGTGDGHEQFF
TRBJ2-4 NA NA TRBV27 TGTGCCAGCAGATCGGACAAAAAAAACATTCAGTACTTC CASRSDKKNIQYF
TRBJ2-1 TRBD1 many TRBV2 TGTGCCAGCAGCCGGGACAGGGGGCTGGGTGAGCAGTTCTTC CASSRDRGLGEQFF
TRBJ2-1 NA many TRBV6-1 TGTGCCAGCACCCGGGCGCACCTTCGCTACAATGAGCAGTTCTTC CASTRAHLRYNEQFF
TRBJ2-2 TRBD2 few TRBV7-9 TGTGCCAGCAGCTTAAGGGGCGCCGGGACTAGCGGCACCGGGGAGCTGTTTTTT CASSLRGAGTSGTGELFF
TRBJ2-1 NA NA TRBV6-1 TGTGCCAGCAGTGAAGAGGACAGCGTCAGTGAGCAGTTCTTC CASSEEDSVSEQFF
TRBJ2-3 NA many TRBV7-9 TGTGCCAGCAGCTACGGGACACCGAGCACAGATACGCAGTATTTT CASSYGTPSTDTQYF
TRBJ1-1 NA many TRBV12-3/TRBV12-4 TGTGCCAGCAGTTTAGCGTTCGGCGCTGAAGCTTTCTTT CASSLAFGAEAFF
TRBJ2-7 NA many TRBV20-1 TGCAGTGCTAGAGGCGAGACCTACGAGCAGTACTTC CSARGETYEQYF
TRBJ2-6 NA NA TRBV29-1 TGCAGCGTTGAGGAGGGCTCTGGGGCCAACGTCCTGACTTTC CSVEEGSGANVLTF
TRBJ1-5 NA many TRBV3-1 TGTGCCAGCAGCCAAGATTGGGGAGGAGGCAATCAGCCCCAGCATTTT CASSQDWGGGNQPQHF
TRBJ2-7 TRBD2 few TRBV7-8 TGTGCCAGCAGCTTATCTCGAGGACTAGCGGACTACGGGCAGTACTTC CASSLSRGLADYGQYF
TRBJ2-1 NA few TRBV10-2 TGCGCCAGCAGCCCTGGACAGCATCCCTACAATGAGCAGTTCTTC CASSPGQHPYNEQFF
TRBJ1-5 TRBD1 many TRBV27 TGTGCCAGCAGTCCTATCGCGGGACAGGGGGATCAGCCCCAGCATTTT CASSPIAGQGDQPQHF
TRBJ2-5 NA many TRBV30 TGTGCCTGGAGAGGAACAGGGCCAGAGACCCAGTACTTC CAWRGTGPETQYF
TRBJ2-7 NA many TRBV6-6 TGTGCCAGCAGTTACTCGGCCGCCAGGCCCACCTACGAGCAGTACTTC CASSYSAARPTYEQYF
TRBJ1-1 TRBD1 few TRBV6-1 TGTGCCAGCAGAGGACAGGGGTACACTGAAGCTTTCTTT CASRGQGYTEAFF
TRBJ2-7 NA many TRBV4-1 TGCGCCAGCAGCCAACTCCGGGACGGCACCTACGAGCAGTACTTC CASSQLRDGTYEQYF
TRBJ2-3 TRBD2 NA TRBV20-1 TGCAGTGCTAGGGCCAAGACTAGCGGGGGGGCAACTAATACGCAGTATTTT CSARAKTSGGATNTQYF
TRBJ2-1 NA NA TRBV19 TGTGCCAGTAGTATAGAGGGGGCACCTGGGAATGAGCAGTTCTTC CASSIEGAPGNEQFF
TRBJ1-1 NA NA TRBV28 TGTGCCAACAGTTTATCAGGGGCCACTGAAGCTTTCTTT CANSLSGATEAFF